Given below is one T cell receptor (beta chain) in context. As yet, its antigen is unknown. Deletions cut 0 bases from V and 3 bases from J, with 9 bases between. Per the germline V gene, CDR1 is MNHEY and CDR2 is SVGAGI. The CDR3 extends over 14 amino acids. The record originates from a study of cytomegalovirus exposure and HLA in healthy donors. Overall study findings and caveats: Sequence variants that were highly shared formed a cluster that was likely a sequencing artifact.

The PCR contained 60 Vbeta and 13 Jbeta primers. Assay used: immunoSEQ multiplex PCR; TCRdb lists only in-frame clones, some missing. This sample has over 100,000 clones, with roughly two thirds found just once. The rearrangement uses TRBV6-5 and TRBJ2-7; D is possibly TRBD1 (5 bases). This clonotype was sampled from a woman under 40 in good health and CMV-seronegative. Sample: PBMCs. The CDR3 nucleotides read TGTGCCAGCAGTTACTCAGGGCAGGGCTACGAGCAGTACTTC. Translating gives CASSYSGQGYEQYF.